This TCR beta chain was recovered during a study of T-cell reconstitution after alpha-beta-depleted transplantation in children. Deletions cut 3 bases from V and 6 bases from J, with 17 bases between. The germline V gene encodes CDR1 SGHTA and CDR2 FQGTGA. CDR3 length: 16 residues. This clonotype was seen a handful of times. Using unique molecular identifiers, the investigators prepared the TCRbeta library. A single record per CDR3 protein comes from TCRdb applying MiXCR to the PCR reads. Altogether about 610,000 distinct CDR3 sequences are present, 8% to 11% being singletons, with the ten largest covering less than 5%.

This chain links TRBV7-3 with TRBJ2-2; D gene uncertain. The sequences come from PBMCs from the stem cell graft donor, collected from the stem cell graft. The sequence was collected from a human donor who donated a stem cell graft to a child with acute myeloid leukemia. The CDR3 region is CASSFQPRPQPGELFF. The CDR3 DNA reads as TGTGCCAGCAGCTTCCAGCCCAGACCCCAACCCGGGGAGCTGTTTTTT. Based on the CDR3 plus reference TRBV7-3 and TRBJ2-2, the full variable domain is GAGVSQTPSNKVTEKGKYVELRCDPISGHTALYWYRQSLGQGPEFLIYFQGTGAADDSGLPNDRFFAVRPEGSVSTLKIQRTERGDSAVYLCASSFQPRPQPGELFFGEGSRLTVL.